A single sample gave rise to the 27 T cell receptor beta chains below, sequenced in a study of T cells in Graves' hyperthyroidism and ophthalmopathy. There were TCR beta CDR3 regions amplified from RNA transcripts. TCR CDR3 regions were first amplified by RT-PCR with HTBI primers. TCRdb used MiXCR to reprocess the multiplex PCR reads, holding one entry per CDR3 protein. The table has around 610,000 distinct CDR3 sequences, about 14% seen once. Material for sequencing was blood. The receptor source for this set is a woman aged 40 to 49 with Graves' ophthalmopathy.

This clonotype was picked up many times. The chain recombines TRBV30 with TRBJ1-1; D ambiguous. This CDR3 comprises 11 residues. In germline, CDR1 is GTSNPN, CDR2 SVGIG (reference sequence). Trimming cost V 3 bases and J 1 base, with 3 bases left between them. CDR3 sequence (DNA): TGTGCCTGGAGCAGGAACACTGAAGCTTTCTTT. Translated: CAWSRNTEAFF.

This clonotype was detected many times. The chain uses TRBV10-3 and TRBJ1-5, with TRBD1 identical over 11 bases. Germline V gene data show CDR1 as ENHRY and CDR2 as SYGVKD. Trimming cost V 10 bases and J 5 bases; bases outside gene matches: 10. The CDR3 totals 15 residues. The CDR3, as DNA: TGTGCCACCGGGACAGGGGGAGATGTCGATCAGCCCCAGCATTTT. Its protein product is CATGTGGDVDQPQHF.

This clonotype has a count of ten or more. V usage is TRBV6-5 and J usage is TRBJ2-7, with 8 nucleotides matching TRBD1. The V and J ends lost 4 bases and 6 bases, in that order; junction bases with no gene match: 8. CDR1 and CDR2 (germline): MNHEY, SVGAGI. The CDR3 length is 14 residues. Here the CDR3 reads CASSSVDRAGEQYF. The CDR3 region has the DNA TGTGCCAGCAGTTCCGTGGACAGGGCCGGCGAGCAGTACTTC.

This clonotype was observed many times. It is likely a read error, because the conserved phenylalanine at the end of the CDR3 is missing. The chain employs TRBV28 and TRBJ2-7; TRBD1 or TRBD2 may be the D gene (5 bases each). The germline gives CDR1 MDHEN, CDR2 SYDVKM. Trimming cost V 6 bases and J 0 bases, with 15 bases left between them. The length of the CDR3 is 15 residues. Here the CDR3 DNA reads TGTGCCAGCAGCCCCGGGGCACTTAGCTCCTACGAGCAGTACCTC. It codes for CASSPGALSSYEQYL.

V is TRBV28 and J is TRBJ2-7, with a possible D match to TRBD1 (5 bases). The CDR3 is 14 amino acids. The V gene's germline CDR1 is MDHEN and CDR2 SYDVKM. Trimming removed 7 bases at V and 2 bases at J, with 15 bases between. CDR3 coding DNA: TGTGCCAGCAATCACAGGCCTCTCACCTACGAGCAGTACTTC. Protein product: CASNHRPLTYEQYF. The entire variable domain, with the rest obtained from reference TRBV28 and TRBJ2-7, is as follows: DVKVTQSSRYLVKRTGEKVFLECVQDMDHENMFWYRQDPGLGLRLIYFSYDVKMKEKGDIPEGYSVSREKKERFSLILESASTNQTSMYLCASNHRPLTYEQYFGPGTRLTVT.

Many counts were recorded for this clonotype. This sequence joins TRBV28 and TRBJ1-1; 9 nucleotides agree with TRBD1. With 6 bases clipped from V and 4 bases from J, the junction kept 6 bases outside the gene matches. Germline assignment: CDR1 MDHEN and CDR2 SYDVKM. The CDR3 consists of 14 residues. The CDR3 sequence is CASREAGQGTEAFF. DNA of the CDR3: TGTGCCAGCAGAGAGGCGGGACAGGGCACTGAAGCTTTCTTT.

This clonotype was counted many times. This sequence joins TRBV12-3 or TRBV12-4 and TRBJ1-1; no definite D call. Trimming cost V 4 bases and J 7 bases, with 7 bases left between them. This CDR3 region has 11 residues. CDR3 bases: TGTGCCAGCAGTTCGGCAAGTGAAGCTTTCTTT. Amino acid sequence: CASSSASEAFF.

The table lists this clonotype with many counts. The chain is built from TRBV14 and TRBJ2-7; no firm D call. Germline CDR1 and CDR2: SGHDN and FVKESK. V gave up 4 bases and J gave up 2 bases, with 15 bases separating them. The CDR3 length is 15 residues. The CDR3 DNA is TGTGCCAGCAGCCCCGACGGCAGGTTTCCCTACGAGCAGTACTTC. The encoded protein is CASSPDGRFPYEQYF.

This clonotype was found many times. This sequence joins TRBV6-1 and TRBJ1-1; D is undetermined. CDR1 and CDR2 from the germline V gene are MNHNS and SASEGT. The V gene lost 8 bases and the J gene lost 1 base, with 14 bases spanning the gap. The CDR3 runs to 14 residues. CDR3 nucleotides: TGTGCCAGCTTTCCCGTGGTAGAGAACACTGAAGCTTTCTTT. This translates into CASFPVVENTEAFF.

This clonotype was recorded at least ten times. The V and J genes are TRBV24-1 and TRBJ2-7; 10 nucleotides match TRBD1. CDR3 length equals 16 residues. V lost 5 bases to trimming and J lost 5 bases; unmatched junction nucleotides: 11. The germline V gene has CDR1 KGHDR and CDR2 SFDVKD. For the CDR3, the DNA is TGTGCCACCAGTGCCCCGGGACAGGGGATACGGAACGAGCAGTACTTC. This encodes CATSAPGQGIRNEQYF.

This clonotype was counted a few times. The V gene is TRBV18, the J gene TRBJ1-2, with 11 bases that match TRBD1. CDR1 is KGHSH and CDR2 is LQKENI in the germline V gene. V trimming: 3 bases; J trimming: 5 bases; junction bases outside the gene matches: 11. There are 17 residues in the CDR3. The CDR3 nucleotides read TGTGCCAGCTCACCGGAGGACAGGGGGCGGTTCGGGTATGGCTACACCTTC. This encodes CASSPEDRGRFGYGYTF.

This clonotype was observed many times. The CDR3: CASSQTTWGSNQPQHF. CDR3 sequence (DNA): TGCGCCAGCAGCCAGACAACCTGGGGGAGCAATCAGCCCCAGCATTTT. V is TRBV4-1 and J is TRBJ1-5; maybe TRBD1 (5 bases). V was shortened by 3 bases and J by 1 base, with 13 bases between the two germline ends. This CDR3 has 16 amino acids. The V gene's germline CDR1 is MGHRA and CDR2 YSYEKL.

This clonotype was observed many times. CDR3 sequence: CASSQGGSDNTEAFF. The CDR3 nucleotides are TGTGCCAGCAGCCAGGGGGGTTCTGACAACACTGAAGCTTTCTTT. This chain connects TRBV28 to TRBJ1-1; 7 positions match TRBD1. After removal of 6 bases from V and 2 bases from J, the junction contained 9 bases not matched to a gene. Germline assignment: CDR1 MDHEN and CDR2 SYDVKM. The CDR3 is 15 amino acids.

This clonotype has at least ten counts. This chain joins TRBV6-1 and TRBJ2-2, with TRBD1 matching over 8 bases. CDR3 size: 15 residues. Germline V gene sequence: CDR1 MNHNS, CDR2 SASEGT. After removal of 5 bases from V and 5 bases from J, the junction contained 7 bases not matched to a gene. CDR3 residues: CASSMDRDRTGELFF. As DNA, the CDR3 is TGTGCCAGCAGTATGGACAGGGATAGGACCGGGGAGCTGTTTTTT.

The sample holds many counts of this clonotype. This sequence joins TRBV6-1 and TRBJ2-2, with unresolved D. The CDR3 covers 16 residues. Germline CDR1 MNHNS, CDR2 SASEGT. V shed 4 bases and J shed 0 bases, with 12 bases lying between them. CDR3 in DNA: TGTGCCAGCAGTGTGGCCAGGTCGACGAACACCGGGGAGCTGTTTTTT. Translated: CASSVARSTNTGELFF.

The chain employs TRBV18 and TRBJ1-5; D might be TRBD1 (5 bases). The CDR3 consists of 12 residues. V shed 6 bases and J shed 9 bases, with 12 bases lying between them. Germline assignment: CDR1 KGHSH and CDR2 LQKENI. Here the CDR3 reads CASSGASSPQHF. In nucleotides, the CDR3 is TGTGCCAGCTCCGGGGCCTCCTCGCCCCAGCATTTT.

This clonotype was picked up many times. The rearrangement uses TRBV12-3 or TRBV12-4 and TRBJ1-2; unclear D gene. Between the trimmed V and J ends, which lost 1 base and 4 bases, there was a span of 13 bases. The CDR3 is made up of 15 amino acids. The CDR3: CASSLVPGGLYGYTF. The DNA for the CDR3 is TGTGCCAGCAGTTTAGTGCCAGGAGGGCTCTATGGCTACACCTTC.

V is TRBV5-5 and J is TRBJ2-7; D gene ambiguous. Deletions cut 2 bases from V and 4 bases from J, with 13 bases between. Germline CDR1 is SGHKS and CDR2 is YYEKEE (reference sequence). CDR3 length: 14 amino acids. The CDR3 loop is CASSFSDLIYEQYF. For the CDR3, the DNA is TGTGCCAGCAGCTTCTCGGACCTAATTTACGAGCAGTACTTC.

There are many counts of this clonotype. Germline is not matched at one junction end, which may reflect a read error. V usage is TRBV12-3 or TRBV12-4 and J usage is TRBJ1-1; no clear D gene. The CDR3 has 14 amino acids. As DNA, the CDR3 is TGTGCCAGCACCTTCGGCAGGATGAACACCGAAGCTTTCTTT. Amino acid sequence: CASTFGRMNTEAFF.

The chain has TRBV11-2 and TRBJ2-7; D possibly corresponds to TRBD2 (7 bases). The CDR3 loop spans 16 amino acids. Trimming cost V 4 bases and J 4 bases, with 20 bases left between them. Germline CDR1 and CDR2: SGHAT and FQNNGV. The DNA of the CDR3 is TGTGCCAGCAGCTCCCTCGGGGGGCCTCCTGGGTACGAGCAGTACTTC. Residues: CASSSLGGPPGYEQYF. The whole variable domain, filled in from reference TRBV11-2 and TRBJ2-7, reads EAGVAQSPRYKIIEKRQSVAFWCNPISGHATLYWYQQILGQGPKLLIQFQNNGVVDDSQLPKDRFSAERLKGVDSTLKIQPAKLEDSAVYLCASSSLGGPPGYEQYFGPGTRLTVT.

CDR3 in DNA: TGCAGTGCAGCGGTAAATTCACCCCTCCACTTT. Translated, it gives CSAAVNSPLHF. The V call is TRBV20-1, the J call TRBJ1-6, with unresolved D. CDR3 length: 11 residues. The germline V gene encodes CDR1 DFQATT and CDR2 SNEGSKA (reference sequence). V was pared by 6 bases and J by 7 bases, with 7 bases between.

This clonotype was found many times. This chain uses TRBV6-2 or TRBV6-3 with TRBJ1-1, with D perhaps matching TRBD1 (5 bases). Germline CDR1 is MNHEY and CDR2 is SVGEGT. Trimming left V 6 bases short and J 10 bases short, with 21 bases between. CDR3 size: 14 residues. The DNA for the CDR3 is TGTGCCAGCAGCCCCGGGACCCCGAAATTCGGAGCTTTCTTT. Protein sequence: CASSPGTPKFGAFF.

This clonotype was observed at least ten times. The junction departs from the called germline gene at one end, perhaps through a read error. V is TRBV7-7 and J is TRBJ2-5, with D possibly being TRBD2 (6 bases). Germline CDR1 reads SSHAT; CDR2 reads FNYEAQ (reference sequence). The CDR3 covers 16 residues. CDR3 coding DNA: TGTGCTAGCAGCTTAGGTGTTGGAGGGGCCCAAGAGACCCAGTACTTC. As protein: CASSLGVGGAQETQYF.

This clonotype was seen repeatedly, ten times or more. The chain has TRBV6-1 and TRBJ2-7; TRBD1 matches 7 bases. The CDR3 sequence is 16 residues long. Trimming took 8 bases from V and 2 from J; bases not matched to a gene: 15. Germline CDR1 reads MNHNS; CDR2 reads SASEGT. As DNA, the CDR3 is TGTGCCAGCCAGCTGTCGAAGACAGGGTTAACCTACGAGCAGTACTTC. Protein product: CASQLSKTGLTYEQYF.

This clonotype was seen at least ten times. CDR3 protein: CASSAYGKRIGNTEAFF. In nucleotides, the CDR3 is TGTGCCAGCAGTGCGTACGGCAAAAGGATCGGGAACACTGAAGCTTTCTTT. The V call is TRBV6-1, the J call TRBJ1-1; D unresolved. V shed 4 bases and J shed 1 base, with 19 bases lying between them. This CDR3 is 17 amino acids long. From germline, CDR1 is MNHNS and CDR2 SASEGT.

The CDR3 region is CASRSLAGVDGGELFF. In DNA form, the CDR3 reads TGTGCCAGCAGATCCCTAGCGGGAGTGGATGGCGGGGAGCTGTTTTTT. The rearrangement joins TRBV6-1 to TRBJ2-2; 10 bases map to TRBD2. Looked up from germline, CDR1 is MNHNS and CDR2 is SASEGT. V lost 6 bases and J lost 7; bases outside the gene matches: 11. The CDR3 has 16 amino acids.

The gene calls are TRBV12-3 or TRBV12-4 and TRBJ2-7; D may be TRBD1 (6 bases). V gave up 8 bases and J gave up 0 bases, with 20 bases separating them. CDR3 length: 16 residues. CDR3 sequence: CASSLSRDRSSYEQYF. DNA of the CDR3: TGTGCCAGCTCACTTTCTCGAGACAGGAGCTCCTACGAGCAGTACTTC.